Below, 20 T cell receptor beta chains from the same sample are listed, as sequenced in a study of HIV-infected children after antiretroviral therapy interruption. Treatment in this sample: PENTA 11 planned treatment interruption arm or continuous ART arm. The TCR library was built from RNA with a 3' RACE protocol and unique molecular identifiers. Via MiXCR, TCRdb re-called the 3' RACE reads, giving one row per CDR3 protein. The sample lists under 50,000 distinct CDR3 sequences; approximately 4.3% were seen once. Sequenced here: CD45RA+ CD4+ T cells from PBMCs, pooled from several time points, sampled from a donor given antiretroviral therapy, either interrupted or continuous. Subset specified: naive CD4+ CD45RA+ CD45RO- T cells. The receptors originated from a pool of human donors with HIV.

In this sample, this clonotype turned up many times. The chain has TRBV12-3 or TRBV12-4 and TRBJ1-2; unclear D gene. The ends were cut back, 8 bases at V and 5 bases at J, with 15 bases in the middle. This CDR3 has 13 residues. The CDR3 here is CASLVRPGYGYTF. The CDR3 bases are TGTGCCAGCCTAGTGAGACCGGGGTATGGCTACACCTTC.

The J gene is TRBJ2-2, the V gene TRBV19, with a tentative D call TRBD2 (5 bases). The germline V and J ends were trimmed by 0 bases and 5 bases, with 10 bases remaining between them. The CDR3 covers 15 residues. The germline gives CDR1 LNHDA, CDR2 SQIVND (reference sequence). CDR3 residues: CASSIDTRGTGELFF. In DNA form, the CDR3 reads TGTGCCAGTAGTATAGACACCCGGGGAACCGGGGAGCTGTTTTTT.

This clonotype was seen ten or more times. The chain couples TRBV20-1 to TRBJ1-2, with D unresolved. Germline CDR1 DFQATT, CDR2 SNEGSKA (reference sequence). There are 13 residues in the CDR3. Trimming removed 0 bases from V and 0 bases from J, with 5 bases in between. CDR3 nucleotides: TGCAGTGCTAGAGAGGCCACTAACTATGGCTACACCTTC. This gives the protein CSAREATNYGYTF.

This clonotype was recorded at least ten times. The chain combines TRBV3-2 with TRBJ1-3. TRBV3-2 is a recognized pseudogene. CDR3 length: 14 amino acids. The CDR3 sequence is CASSQEQGEDTIYF. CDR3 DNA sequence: TGTGCCAGCAGCCAAGAGCAAGGGGAAGACACCATATATTTT.

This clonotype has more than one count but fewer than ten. The CDR3 DNA reads as TGTGCCAGTAGTATAGGGCGGGAGTACGAGCAGTACTTC. This encodes CASSIGREYEQYF. The rearrangement joins TRBV19 to TRBJ2-7; 7 bases are a match to TRBD2. Trimming took 1 base from V and 4 from J; bases not matched to a gene: 1. CDR1 is LNHDA, CDR2 SQIVND, per germline (reference sequence). The CDR3 is made up of 13 amino acids.

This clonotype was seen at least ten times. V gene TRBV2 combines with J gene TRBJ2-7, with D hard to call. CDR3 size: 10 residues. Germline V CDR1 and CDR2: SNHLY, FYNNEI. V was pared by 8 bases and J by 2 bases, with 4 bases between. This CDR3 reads CASRAYEQYF. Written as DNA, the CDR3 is TGTGCCAGCCGGGCCTACGAGCAGTACTTC.

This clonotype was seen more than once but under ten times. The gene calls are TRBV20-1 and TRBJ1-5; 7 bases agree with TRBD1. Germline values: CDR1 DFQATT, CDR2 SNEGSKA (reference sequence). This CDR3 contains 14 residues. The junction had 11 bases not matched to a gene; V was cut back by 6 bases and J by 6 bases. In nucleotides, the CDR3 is TGCAGTGCCACGGATGACAGGGTCAGTCAGCCCCAGCATTTT. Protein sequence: CSATDDRVSQPQHF.

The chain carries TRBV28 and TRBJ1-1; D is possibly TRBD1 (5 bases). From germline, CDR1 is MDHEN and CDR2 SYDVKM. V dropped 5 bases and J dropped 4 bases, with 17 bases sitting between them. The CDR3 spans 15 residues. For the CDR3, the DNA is TGTGCCAGCAGTCCCACTTGGGGGGTCGGCACTGAAGCTTTCTTT. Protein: CASSPTWGVGTEAFF.

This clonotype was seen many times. CDR3 nucleotides: TGTGCCAGCAGCGTTGACAGGGGAGCGGGCGGCTACACCTTC. It codes for CASSVDRGAGGYTF. The V gene is TRBV7-9, the J gene TRBJ1-2, with TRBD1 matching 8 bases. V was pared by 5 bases and J by 8 bases, with 10 bases of the junction left unmatched. Looked up from germline, CDR1 is SEHNR and CDR2 is FQNEAQ (reference sequence). This CDR3 has 14 amino acids.

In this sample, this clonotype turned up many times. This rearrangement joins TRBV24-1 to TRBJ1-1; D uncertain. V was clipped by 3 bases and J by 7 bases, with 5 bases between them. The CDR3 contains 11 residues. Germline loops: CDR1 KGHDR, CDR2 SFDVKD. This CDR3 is CATSDGNEAFF. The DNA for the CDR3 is TGTGCCACCAGTGATGGTAATGAAGCTTTCTTT.

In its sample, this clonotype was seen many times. CDR3 nucleotides: TGTGCCAGCGAGCGCGTCCCCTACGAGCAGTACTTC. Its translation is CASERVPYEQYF. V gene TRBV28 combines with J gene TRBJ2-7; no clear D. Trimming shortened V by 8 bases and J by 2 bases, and 10 bases separated the two germline ends. The CDR3 covers 12 residues. Germline CDR1 and CDR2: MDHEN and SYDVKM. The full variable domain, its missing parts supplied by reference TRBV28 and TRBJ2-7, is DVKVTQSSRYLVKRTGEKVFLECVQDMDHENMFWYRQDPGLGLRLIYFSYDVKMKEKGDIPEGYSVSREKKERFSLILESASTNQTSMYLCASERVPYEQYFGPGTRLTVT.

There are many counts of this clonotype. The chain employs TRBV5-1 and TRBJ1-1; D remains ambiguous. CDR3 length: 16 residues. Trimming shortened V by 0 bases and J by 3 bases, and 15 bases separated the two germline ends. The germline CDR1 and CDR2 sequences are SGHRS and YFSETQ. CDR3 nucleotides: TGCGCCAGCAGCTTGGGCCGATGGGATGGGGACACTGAAGCTTTCTTT. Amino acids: CASSLGRWDGDTEAFF.

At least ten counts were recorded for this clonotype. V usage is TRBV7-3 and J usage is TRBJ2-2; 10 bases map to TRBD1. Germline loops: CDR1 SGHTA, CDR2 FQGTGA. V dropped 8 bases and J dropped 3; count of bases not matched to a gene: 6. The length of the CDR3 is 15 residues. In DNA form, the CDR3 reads TGTGCCAGCGGAAAGGACAGGGGGGACACCGGGGAGCTGTTTTTT. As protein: CASGKDRGDTGELFF.

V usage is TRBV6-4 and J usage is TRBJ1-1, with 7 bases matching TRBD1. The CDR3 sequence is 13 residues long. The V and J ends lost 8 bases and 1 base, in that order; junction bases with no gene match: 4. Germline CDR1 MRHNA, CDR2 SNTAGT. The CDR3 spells CASSQGPNTEAFF. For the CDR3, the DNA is TGTGCCAGCTCACAGGGGCCGAACACTGAAGCTTTCTTT.

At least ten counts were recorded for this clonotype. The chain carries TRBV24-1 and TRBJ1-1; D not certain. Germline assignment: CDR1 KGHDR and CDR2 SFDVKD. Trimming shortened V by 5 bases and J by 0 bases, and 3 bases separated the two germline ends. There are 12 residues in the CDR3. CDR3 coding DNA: TGTGCCACCAGTGGTCTGAACACTGAAGCTTTCTTT. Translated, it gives CATSGLNTEAFF.

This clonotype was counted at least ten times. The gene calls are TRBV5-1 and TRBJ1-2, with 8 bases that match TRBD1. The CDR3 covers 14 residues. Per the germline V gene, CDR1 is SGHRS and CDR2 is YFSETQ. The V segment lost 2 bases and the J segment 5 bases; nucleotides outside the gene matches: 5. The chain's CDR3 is CASSLRGQAYGYTF. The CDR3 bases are TGCGCCAGCAGCTTAAGGGGACAGGCATATGGCTACACCTTC.

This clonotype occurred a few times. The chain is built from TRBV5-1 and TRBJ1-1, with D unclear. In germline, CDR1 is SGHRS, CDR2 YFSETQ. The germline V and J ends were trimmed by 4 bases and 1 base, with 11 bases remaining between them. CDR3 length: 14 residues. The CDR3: CASSPGFQNTEAFF. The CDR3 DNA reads TGCGCCAGCAGCCCAGGCTTCCAGAACACTGAAGCTTTCTTT.

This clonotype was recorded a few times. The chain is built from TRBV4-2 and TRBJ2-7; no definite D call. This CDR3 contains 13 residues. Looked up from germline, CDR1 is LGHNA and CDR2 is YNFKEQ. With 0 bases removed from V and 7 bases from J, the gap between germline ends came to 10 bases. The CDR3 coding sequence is TGTGCCAGCAGCCAAGATGAGCGTCAGGAGCAGTACTTC. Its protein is CASSQDERQEQYF.

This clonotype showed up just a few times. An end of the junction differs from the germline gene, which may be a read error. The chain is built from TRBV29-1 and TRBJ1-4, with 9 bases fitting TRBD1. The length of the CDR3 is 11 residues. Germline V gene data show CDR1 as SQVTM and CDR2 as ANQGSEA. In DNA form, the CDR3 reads TGCAGCGTTGAAGTATGGGACAGGGTTCTTTTT. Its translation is CSVEVWDRVLF.

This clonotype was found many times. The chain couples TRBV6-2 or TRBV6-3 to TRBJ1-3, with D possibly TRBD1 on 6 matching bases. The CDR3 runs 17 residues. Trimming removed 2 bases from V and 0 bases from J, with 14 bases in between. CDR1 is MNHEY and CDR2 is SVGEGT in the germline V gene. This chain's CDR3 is CASSYPGTPRSGNTIYF. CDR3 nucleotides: TGTGCCAGCAGTTACCCTGGGACACCCCGCTCTGGAAACACCATATATTTT.